This TCR beta chain was observed in a study of T cells in women clearing cervical HPV infection. Turning to the study itself: Cases: HPV16-related CIN3 or worse on histology, 2 invasive cancers. Blood came at first lesion visit for cases, post-clearance for controls.

As concerns this clone: With the read ending 3 residues before the CDR3 end, the germline J gene is used to fill in that end.

Profiled with immunoSEQ multiplex PCR; TCRdb holds only in-frame clones, not every one. This repertoire includes tens of thousands of clones. CDR3 length equals 14 residues. V was pared by 3 bases and J by 6 bases, with 14 bases between. The germline gives CDR1 SGHVS, CDR2 FQNEAQ. The origin of this receptor is a woman between 18 and 69 years old with a cervical HPV16 infection that either progressed to CIN3+ or cleared (not recorded which). Input material: blood buffy coat. This chain uses TRBV7-8 with TRBJ1-2, with unresolved D. The CDR3 loop reads CASSFQPRLDGYTF. Partial CDR3 DNA: TGTGCCAGCAGCTTTCAACCCAGGTTGGATGGC.